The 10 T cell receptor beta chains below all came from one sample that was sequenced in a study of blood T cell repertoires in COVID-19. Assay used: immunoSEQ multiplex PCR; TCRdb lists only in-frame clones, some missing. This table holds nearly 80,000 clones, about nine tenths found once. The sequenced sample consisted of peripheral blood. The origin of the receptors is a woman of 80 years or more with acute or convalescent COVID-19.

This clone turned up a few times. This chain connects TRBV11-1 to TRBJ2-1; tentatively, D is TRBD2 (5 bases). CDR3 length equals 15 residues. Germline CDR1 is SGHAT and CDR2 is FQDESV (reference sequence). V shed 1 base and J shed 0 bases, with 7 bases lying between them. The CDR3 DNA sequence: TGTGCCAGCAGCTTAGTAGCGACCTCCTACAATGAGCAGTTCTTC. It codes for CASSLVATSYNEQFF.

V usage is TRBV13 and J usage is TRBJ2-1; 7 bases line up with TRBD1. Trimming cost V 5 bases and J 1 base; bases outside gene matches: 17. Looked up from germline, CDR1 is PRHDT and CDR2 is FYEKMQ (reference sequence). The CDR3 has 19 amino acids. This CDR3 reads CASSLDRENLIYSYNEQFF. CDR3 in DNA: TGTGCCAGCAGCCTAGACAGGGAGAATCTCATCTATTCCTACAATGAGCAGTTCTTC.

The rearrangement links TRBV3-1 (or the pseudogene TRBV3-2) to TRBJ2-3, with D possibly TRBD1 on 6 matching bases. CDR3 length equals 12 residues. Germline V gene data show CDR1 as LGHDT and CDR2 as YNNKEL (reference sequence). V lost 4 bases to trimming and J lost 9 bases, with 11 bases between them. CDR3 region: CASSPTRGTQYF. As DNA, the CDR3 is TGTGCCAGCAGCCCCACCAGGGGAACGCAGTATTTT.

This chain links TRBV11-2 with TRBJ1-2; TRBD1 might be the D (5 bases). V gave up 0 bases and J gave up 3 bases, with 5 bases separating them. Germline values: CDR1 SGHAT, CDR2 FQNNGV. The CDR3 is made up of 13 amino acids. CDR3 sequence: CASSLDRDYGYTF. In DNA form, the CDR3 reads TGTGCCAGCAGCTTAGACAGGGACTATGGCTACACCTTC. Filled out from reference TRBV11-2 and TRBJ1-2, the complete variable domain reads EAGVAQSPRYKIIEKRQSVAFWCNPISGHATLYWYQQILGQGPKLLIQFQNNGVVDDSQLPKDRFSAERLKGVDSTLKIQPAKLEDSAVYLCASSLDRDYGYTFGSGTRLTVV.

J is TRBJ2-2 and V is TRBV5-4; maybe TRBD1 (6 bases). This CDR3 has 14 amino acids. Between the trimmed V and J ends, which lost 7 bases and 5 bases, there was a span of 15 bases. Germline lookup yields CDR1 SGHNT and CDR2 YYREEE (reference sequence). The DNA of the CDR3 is TGTGCCAGCCCTAAACAGGGCGGGACCGGGGAGCTGTTTTTT. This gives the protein CASPKQGGTGELFF.

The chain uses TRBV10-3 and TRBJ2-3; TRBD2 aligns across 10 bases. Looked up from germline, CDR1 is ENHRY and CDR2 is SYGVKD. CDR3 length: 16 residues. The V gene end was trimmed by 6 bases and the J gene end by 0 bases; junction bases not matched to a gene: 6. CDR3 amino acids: CAIRGSSGGSTDTQYF. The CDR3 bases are TGTGCCATCAGGGGGTCTAGCGGGGGTAGCACAGATACGCAGTATTTT.

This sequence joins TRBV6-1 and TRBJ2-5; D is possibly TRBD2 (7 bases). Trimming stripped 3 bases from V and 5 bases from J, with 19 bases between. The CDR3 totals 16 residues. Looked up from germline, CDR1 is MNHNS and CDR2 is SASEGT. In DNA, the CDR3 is TGTGCCAGCAGTGAGATGGGGGGGCGGCGAGTTGAGACCCAGTACTTC. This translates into CASSEMGGRRVETQYF.

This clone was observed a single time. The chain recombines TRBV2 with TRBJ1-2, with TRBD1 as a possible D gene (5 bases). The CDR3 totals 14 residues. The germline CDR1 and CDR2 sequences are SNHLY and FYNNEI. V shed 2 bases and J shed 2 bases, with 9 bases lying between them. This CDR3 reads CASSETRGNYGYTF. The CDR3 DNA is TGTGCCAGCAGTGAAACTCGGGGGAACTATGGCTACACCTTC.

The CDR3 sequence is CASSRTGLETQYF. Here the CDR3 DNA reads TGTGCCAGCAGCCGGACAGGGTTAGAGACCCAGTACTTC. This chain uses TRBV7-3 with TRBJ2-5; 8 nucleotides agree with TRBD1. With 5 bases clipped from V and 4 bases from J, the junction kept 3 bases outside the gene matches. This CDR3 region has 13 residues. Germline assignment: CDR1 SGHTA and CDR2 FQGTGA.

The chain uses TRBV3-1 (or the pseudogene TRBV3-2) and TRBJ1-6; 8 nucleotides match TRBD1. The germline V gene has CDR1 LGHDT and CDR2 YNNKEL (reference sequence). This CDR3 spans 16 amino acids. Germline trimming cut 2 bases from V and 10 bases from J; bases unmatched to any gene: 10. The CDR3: CASSQITTGADSPLHF. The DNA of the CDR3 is TGTGCCAGCAGCCAAATAACGACAGGGGCTGACTCACCCCTCCACTTT.